The next 16 T cell receptor beta chains were all read from a single sample in a study of regulatory T cells in long-lasting Graves disease. The authors built TCR beta libraries using iRepertoire HTBI primers and Arm-PCR of CDR3 regions. One entry per CDR3 protein results from TCRdb running MiXCR on the multiplex PCR reads. This table holds 500,000 to 700,000 distinct CDR3 sequences, roughly 15% found once. Indicated time point: newly diagnosed GD, antithyroid drugs for less than 3 months. The TCR library was made from RNA that had been extracted from PBMCs in TRIzol. This sample also appeared in a second study, on T cells in Graves' hyperthyroidism and ophthalmopathy.

This sample comprised peripheral blood mononuclear cells (PBMCs), obtained at new diagnosis, from a patient treated with antithyroid drugs. These receptors originate from a woman in her thirties with Graves disease.

This clonotype appeared a few times. V and J are TRBV7-6 and TRBJ1-2, with D perhaps matching TRBD1 (6 bases). This CDR3 comprises 12 residues. The ends were cut back, 5 bases at V and 8 bases at J, with 12 bases in the middle. Germline CDR1 is SGHVS and CDR2 is FNYEAQ. The CDR3 protein is CASSSRQAGYTF. The CDR3 DNA sequence: TGTGCCAGCAGCAGCCGACAGGCCGGCTACACCTTC.

This clonotype showed up many times. The rearrangement joins TRBV19 to TRBJ1-1; no firm D call. The CDR3 consists of 13 residues. Germline V CDR1 and CDR2: LNHDA, SQIVND (reference sequence). The V end was cut by 6 bases, the J end by 0 bases, with 8 bases between. The CDR3, as DNA: TGTGCCAGTAGAAGGCTCATGAACACTGAAGCTTTCTTT. This gives the protein CASRRLMNTEAFF. The variable domain in full, completed from reference TRBV19 and TRBJ1-1, reads DGGITQSPKYLFRKEGQNVTLSCEQNLNHDAMYWYRQDPGQGLRLIYYSQIVNDFQKGDIAEGYSVSREKKESFPLTVTSAQKNPTAFYLCASRRLMNTEAFFGQGTRLTVV.

The gene calls are TRBV7-3 and TRBJ2-3; D is perhaps TRBD1 (5 bases). The CDR3 consists of 15 residues. Trimming cost V 2 bases and J 0 bases, with 9 bases left between them. The germline V gene encodes CDR1 SGHTA and CDR2 FQGTGA. The DNA of the CDR3 is TGTGCCAGCAGCTTAGCCAGGGCTAGCACAGATACGCAGTATTTT. Protein product: CASSLARASTDTQYF.

The gene calls are TRBV7-3 and TRBJ2-2, with 7 positions matching TRBD2. After removal of 5 bases from V and 3 bases from J, the junction contained 9 bases not matched to a gene. The CDR3 has 16 amino acids. The germline V gene has CDR1 SGHTA and CDR2 FQGTGA. CDR3 sequence reads: CASSPGLAAHTGELFF. CDR3 bases: TGTGCCAGCAGCCCCGGGCTAGCGGCACACACCGGGGAGCTGTTTTTT.

The table lists this clonotype with a few counts. The J gene is TRBJ2-1, the V gene TRBV4-1; D remains unclear. Between the trimmed V and J ends, which lost 1 base and 4 bases, there was a span of 5 bases. The CDR3 length is 13 residues. From germline, CDR1 is MGHRA and CDR2 YSYEKL. The CDR3 DNA sequence: TGCGCCAGCAGCCAAGCCGGGTACAATGAGCAGTTCTTC. Its protein is CASSQAGYNEQFF.

This clonotype was seen more than once but under ten times. CDR3 coding DNA: TGCAGTGCTAGTAGTGGCAGCGGGACCAACACCGGGGAGCTGTTTTTT. This gives the protein CSASSGSGTNTGELFF. The genes are TRBV20-1 and TRBJ2-2, with 7 bases aligning to TRBD2. J was trimmed by 2 bases and V by 3 bases; bases with no gene match: 9. The CDR3 has 16 residues. The germline CDR1 and CDR2 sequences are DFQATT and SNEGSKA (reference sequence).

The genes are TRBV20-1 and TRBJ1-5; no firm D call. Germline V CDR1 and CDR2: DFQATT, SNEGSKA (reference sequence). V dropped 5 bases and J dropped 3 bases, with 11 bases sitting between them. The CDR3 runs to 13 residues. CDR3 loop: CSAYPSNNQPQHF. In nucleotides, the CDR3 is TGCAGTGCTTACCCGTCGAACAATCAGCCCCAGCATTTT.

This clonotype was picked up many times. The J gene is TRBJ1-5, the V gene TRBV28; the D is unclear. The CDR3 extends over 14 amino acids. The V gene lost 4 bases and the J gene lost 0 bases, with 7 bases spanning the gap. Germline V gene data show CDR1 as MDHEN and CDR2 as SYDVKM. The CDR3 protein is CASSWGDSNQPQHF. The CDR3 DNA reads TGTGCCAGCAGTTGGGGAGATAGCAATCAGCCCCAGCATTTT.

The table lists this clonotype with a few counts. The chain has TRBV20-1 and TRBJ2-3, with D maybe TRBD2 (5 bases). The ends were cut back, 3 bases at V and 0 bases at J, with 13 bases in the middle. CDR1 is DFQATT and CDR2 is SNEGSKA in the germline V gene (reference sequence). The CDR3 covers 15 residues. This CDR3 is CSARPPGTSTDTQYF. CDR3 coding DNA: TGCAGTGCTAGGCCCCCGGGAACTAGCACAGATACGCAGTATTTT.

As concerns this clonotype: A read error may explain this, as a much larger clone is one base away. The V call is TRBV28, the J call TRBJ2-1; D gene unclear. The CDR3 has 12 residues. The germline V gene has CDR1 MDHEN and CDR2 SYDVKM. Trimming took 6 bases from V and 10 from J, leaving 13 bases between them. The CDR3 region is CASRAKGYEQFF. The CDR3 DNA is TGTGCCAGCAGGGCAAAAGGGTACGAGCAGTTCTTC. Based on the CDR3 plus reference TRBV28 and TRBJ2-1, the full variable domain is DVKVTQSSRYLVKRTGEKVFLECVQDMDHENMFWYRQDPGLGLRLIYFSYDVKMKEKGDIPEGYSVSREKKERFSLILESASTNQTSMYLCASRAKGYEQFFGPGTRLTVL.

This clonotype was observed a handful of times. The CDR3, as DNA: TGTGCCAGCAGCTTAGAGACATTACAATTGTTTAATTCACCCCTCCACTTT. It encodes CASSLETLQLFNSPLHF. The chain has TRBV7-8 and TRBJ1-6, with D uncertain. The CDR3 has 17 residues. The V end was cut by 1 base, the J end by 6 bases, with 16 bases between. CDR1 and CDR2 from the germline V gene are SGHVS and FQNEAQ.

This clonotype has only a few counts. The CDR3 loop is CASSPLGTSGRDEQYF. In DNA form, the CDR3 reads TGTGCCAGCAGTCCTCTGGGGACTAGCGGGAGAGACGAGCAGTACTTC. The chain employs TRBV27 and TRBJ2-7; TRBD2 agrees at 14 bases. The V gene's germline CDR1 is MNHEY and CDR2 SMNVEV (reference sequence). The CDR3 contains 16 residues. Trimming removed 5 bases from V and 5 bases from J; junction bases left unmatched: 8.

This clonotype was counted a few times. The chain combines TRBV20-1 with TRBJ1-4; TRBD1 matches 9 bases. Trimming took 4 bases from V and 4 from J; bases not matched to a gene: 4. CDR3 length: 14 amino acids. Germline CDR1 DFQATT, CDR2 SNEGSKA (reference sequence). CDR3 amino acids: CSAIQGAYNEKLFF. CDR3 DNA sequence: TGCAGTGCTATACAGGGGGCTTATAATGAAAAACTGTTTTTT.

This clonotype was detected ten times or more. This chain connects TRBV7-9 to TRBJ1-1; tentative D call: TRBD1 (5 bases). Germline values: CDR1 SEHNR, CDR2 FQNEAQ (reference sequence). Trimming removed 3 bases from V and 3 bases from J, with 14 bases in between. The CDR3 runs to 15 residues. The DNA for the CDR3 is TGTGCCAGCAGCTTGGGACTTCCTGGGGACACTGAAGCTTTCTTT. It specifies CASSLGLPGDTEAFF.

The rearrangement joins TRBV28 to TRBJ2-3; D might be TRBD1 (6 bases). This CDR3 has 14 amino acids. Germline values: CDR1 MDHEN, CDR2 SYDVKM. The CDR3 DNA sequence: TGTGTCACCACTCAGGGGACGGGCACAGATACGCAGTATTTT. Translation: CVTTQGTGTDTQYF.

This chain connects TRBV5-1 to TRBJ1-4; maybe TRBD1 (5 bases). Germline V gene data show CDR1 as SGHRS and CDR2 as YFSETQ. This CDR3 has 15 amino acids. The V gene lost 0 bases and the J gene lost 6 bases, with 12 bases spanning the gap. The CDR3 is CASSLDPGVDEKLFF. In DNA form, the CDR3 reads TGCGCCAGCAGCTTGGATCCGGGGGTTGATGAAAAACTGTTTTTT.